The 6 T cell receptor beta chains below all came from one sample that was sequenced in a study of blood T cell repertoires in COVID-19. Assay: immunoSEQ multiplex PCR; the TCRdb copy retains only in-frame clones and omits some. Of 250,000 to 300,000 clones listed, 70% to 90% were seen once; the top ten hold around 1.8%. Specimen: PBMCs or T cells enriched from blood (not recorded which). Receptor source: a woman aged 45 to 65 who had recovered from COVID-19.

CDR3 bases: TGTGCCAGCAGTTTAGGCAGGGGAGACGCTTTCTTT. It translates to CASSLGRGDAFF. The rearrangement uses TRBV6-2 or TRBV6-3 and TRBJ1-1; perhaps TRBD1 as D (6 bases). Germline V gives CDR1 MNHEY, CDR2 SVGEGT. V lost 4 bases and J 11 bases, leaving 14 bases between the germline ends. The CDR3 runs to 12 residues.

The chain joins TRBV5-1 to TRBJ1-1, with D tentatively TRBD1 (6 bases). This CDR3 spans 11 amino acids. Trimming removed 5 bases from V and 7 bases from J, with 9 bases in between. Germline V gene sequence: CDR1 SGHRS, CDR2 YFSETQ. The CDR3 here is CASRDSFEAFF. Here the CDR3 DNA reads TGCGCCAGCAGGGACAGCTTTGAAGCTTTCTTT. The variable domain in full, with the rest retrieved from reference TRBV5-1 and TRBJ1-1, is KAGVTQTPRYLIKTRGQQVTLSCSPISGHRSVSWYQQTPGQGLQFLFEYFSETQRNKGNFPGRFSGRQFSNSRSEMNVSTLELGDSALYLCASRDSFEAFFGQGTRLTVV.

This clone came up a few times. V usage is TRBV7-2 and J usage is TRBJ1-6, with 7 positions matching TRBD1. This CDR3 spans 15 amino acids. The germline CDR1 and CDR2 sequences are SGHTA and FQGNSA. Trimming at V came to 5 bases and at J to 2 bases, leaving 3 bases not matched to a gene. CDR3 nucleotides: TGTGCCAGCAGCCCTGGGACAGCCTATAATTCACCCCTCCACTTT. Protein product: CASSPGTAYNSPLHF.

The rearrangement links TRBV7-8 to TRBJ1-5; D unclear. Between the trimmed V and J ends, which lost 1 base and 0 bases, there was a span of 7 bases. The CDR3 extends over 15 amino acids. CDR1 and CDR2 (germline): SGHVS, FQNEAQ. CDR3 nucleotides: TGTGCCAGCAGCTTAGTGCTCAGTAGCAATCAGCCCCAGCATTTT. As protein: CASSLVLSSNQPQHF.

The CDR3 DNA follows: TGCGCCAGCAGCTTGAGTCTAGGAGATGTAGATGAGCAGTTCTTC. Encoded protein: CASSLSLGDVDEQFF. The rearrangement joins TRBV5-1 to TRBJ2-1, with D unresolved. CDR3 length: 15 amino acids. Germline V CDR1 and CDR2: SGHRS, YFSETQ. V dropped 1 base and J dropped 8 bases, with 16 bases sitting between them.

This clone was picked up one time. The rearrangement links TRBV19 to TRBJ2-1, with 9 bases matching TRBD1. Germline values: CDR1 LNHDA, CDR2 SQIVND (reference sequence). The V gene end was trimmed by 5 bases and the J gene end by 3 bases; junction bases not matched to a gene: 17. The CDR3 has 19 residues. CDR3: CASSRGTGIGANDYNEQFF. Written as DNA, the CDR3 is TGTGCCAGTAGTCGAGGGACAGGGATTGGGGCCAACGACTACAATGAGCAGTTCTTC.